The rows below give T cell receptor beta chains drawn from one sample of a study of blood T cell repertoires in COVID-19. Sequencing used immunoSEQ multiplex PCR; TCRdb keeps in-frame clones, though not all of them. The table includes 8,800 or so clones, 80% to 90% detected once. Sequencing was performed on peripheral blood. The receptors come from a human donor in a cohort sampled during active COVID-19. CDR3s include the opening cysteine and the closing phenylalanine or tryptophan. Each record gives: D gene, J gene, clone size, V gene, CDR3 length, CDR3 protein, CDR3 DNA. D genes are given only for firm matches. Some rows mark clone size as missing; the rest say once, few, many or name a class of expanded clone.

NA	TRBJ1-2	NA	TRBV4-2	15	CASSQAAQPNYGYTF	TGTGCCAGCAGCCAAGCGGCACAGCCTAACTATGGCTACACCTTC
NA	TRBJ2-7	NA	TRBV28	13	CASSFQGYYEQYF	TGTGCCAGCAGTTTTCAGGGGTACTACGAGCAGTACTTC
TRBD2	TRBJ2-1	once	TRBV4-1	15	CASSISGNSYNEQFF	TGCGCCAGCAGCATCAGCGGGAACTCCTACAATGAGCAGTTCTTC
NA	TRBJ2-5	NA	TRBV6-1	16	CASSGWRGKQQETQYF	TGTGCCAGCAGTGGTTGGAGGGGCAAACAACAAGAGACCCAGTACTTC
TRBD1	TRBJ2-5	NA	TRBV4-1	16	CASSRSMGQGKETQYF	TGCGCCAGCAGCCGAAGTATGGGACAGGGGAAAGAGACCCAGTACTTC
TRBD1	TRBJ2-7	NA	TRBV19	14	CASSTTGTGPEQYF	TGTGCCAGTAGTACTACCGGGACAGGTCCCGAGCAGTACTTC
TRBD2	TRBJ2-5	NA	TRBV6-5	15	CASSYWGGRGETQYF	TGTGCCAGCAGTTACTGGGGCGGGAGAGGGGAGACCCAGTACTTC
NA	TRBJ1-1	NA	TRBV7-9	11	CASSFSAEAFF	TGTGCCAGCAGCTTCTCTGCTGAAGCTTTCTTT
TRBD1	TRBJ1-1	NA	TRBV5-5	12	CASSGETGRAFF	TGTGCCAGCAGCGGTGAGACAGGGAGAGCTTTCTTT
NA	TRBJ2-1	NA	TRBV7-9	12	CASSLVQGVKFF	TGTGCCAGCAGCTTAGTACAGGGAGTAAAGTTCTTC
TRBD1	TRBJ2-7	NA	TRBV4-2	16	CASSSTTGDDSYEQYF	TGTGCCAGCAGCTCTACAACAGGGGACGATTCCTACGAGCAGTACTTC
TRBD1	TRBJ2-7	NA	TRBV27	18	CASSLYGGTGKLPYEQYF	TGTGCCAGCAGTTTATATGGCGGGACAGGAAAACTTCCCTACGAGCAGTACTTC
NA	TRBJ2-2	NA	TRBV10-3	14	CAISGDTYTGELFF	TGTGCCATCAGTGGGGACACCTACACCGGGGAGCTGTTTTTT
NA	TRBJ2-2	NA	TRBV29-1	16	CSARAPRGSNTGELFF	TGCAGCGCTAGGGCTCCCCGAGGGTCGAACACCGGGGAGCTGTTTTTT
NA	TRBJ2-3	NA	TRBV5-1	18	CASSLAGAGSHGTDTQYF	TGCGCCAGCAGCTTGGCTGGCGCCGGGAGCCACGGCACAGATACGCAGTATTTT
TRBD2	TRBJ2-1	once	TRBV30	14	CAWSGTGGFNEQFF	TGTGCCTGGAGTGGGACGGGAGGGTTCAATGAGCAGTTCTTC
NA	TRBJ1-1	few	TRBV25-1	13	CASSPDGTWEAFF	TGTGCCAGCAGTCCCGATGGGACATGGGAAGCTTTCTTT
TRBD2	TRBJ2-5	NA	TRBV4-1	15	CASSHHGTSAETQYF	TGCGCCAGCAGCCACCATGGGACTAGCGCGGAGACCCAGTACTTC